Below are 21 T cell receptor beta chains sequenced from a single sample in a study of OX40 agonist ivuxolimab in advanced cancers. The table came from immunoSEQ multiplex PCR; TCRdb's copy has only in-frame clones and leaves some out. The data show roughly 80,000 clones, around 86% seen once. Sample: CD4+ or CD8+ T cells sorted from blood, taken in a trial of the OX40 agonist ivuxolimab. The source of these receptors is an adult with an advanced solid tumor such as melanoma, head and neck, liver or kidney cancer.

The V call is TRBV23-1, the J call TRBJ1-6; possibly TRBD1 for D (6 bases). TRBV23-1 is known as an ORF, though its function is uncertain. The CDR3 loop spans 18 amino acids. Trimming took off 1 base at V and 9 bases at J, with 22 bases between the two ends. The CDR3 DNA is TGCGCCAGCAGTCAATGGTTCAGGGGTCATTGGGCGGCTTCACCCCTCCACTTT. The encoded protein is CASSQWFRGHWAASPLHF.

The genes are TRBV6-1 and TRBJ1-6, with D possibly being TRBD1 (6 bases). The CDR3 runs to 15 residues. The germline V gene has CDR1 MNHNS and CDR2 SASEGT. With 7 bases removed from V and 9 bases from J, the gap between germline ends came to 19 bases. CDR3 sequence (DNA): TGTGCCAGCATTTATACAGGGTTCATGGGTTCACCCCTCCACTTT. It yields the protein CASIYTGFMGSPLHF.

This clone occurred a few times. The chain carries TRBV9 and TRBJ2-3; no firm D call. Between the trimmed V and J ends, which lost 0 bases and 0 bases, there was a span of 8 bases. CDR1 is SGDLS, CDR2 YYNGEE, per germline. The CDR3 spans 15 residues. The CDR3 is CASSVGPTSTDTQYF. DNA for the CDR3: TGTGCCAGCAGCGTAGGACCTACTAGCACAGATACGCAGTATTTT.

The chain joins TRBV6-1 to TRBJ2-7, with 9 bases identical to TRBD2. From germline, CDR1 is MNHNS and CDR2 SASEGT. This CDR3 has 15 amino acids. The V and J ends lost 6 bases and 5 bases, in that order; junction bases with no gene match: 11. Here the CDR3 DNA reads TGTGCCAGCAGGCGCGGGAGGGGCGGAACCAACGAGCAGTACTTC. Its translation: CASRRGRGGTNEQYF.

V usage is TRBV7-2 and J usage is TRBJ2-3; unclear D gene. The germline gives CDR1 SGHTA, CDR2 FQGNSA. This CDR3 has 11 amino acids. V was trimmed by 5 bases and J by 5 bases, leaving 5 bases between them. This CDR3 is CASSPKDTQYF. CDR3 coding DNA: TGTGCCAGCAGCCCCAAAGATACGCAGTATTTT.

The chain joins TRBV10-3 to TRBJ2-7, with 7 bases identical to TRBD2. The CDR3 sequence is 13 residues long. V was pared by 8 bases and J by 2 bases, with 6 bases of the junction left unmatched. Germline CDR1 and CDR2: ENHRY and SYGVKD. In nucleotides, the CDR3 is TGTGCCATCGGACCCGGGACTACCTACGAGCAGTACTTC. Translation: CAIGPGTTYEQYF.

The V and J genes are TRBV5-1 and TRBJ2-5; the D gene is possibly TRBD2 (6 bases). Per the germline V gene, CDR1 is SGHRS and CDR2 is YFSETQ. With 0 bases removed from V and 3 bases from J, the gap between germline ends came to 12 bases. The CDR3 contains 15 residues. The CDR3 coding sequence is TGCGCCAGCAGCTTGGCCGGACGGAGGGAAGAGACCCAGTACTTC. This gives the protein CASSLAGRREETQYF.

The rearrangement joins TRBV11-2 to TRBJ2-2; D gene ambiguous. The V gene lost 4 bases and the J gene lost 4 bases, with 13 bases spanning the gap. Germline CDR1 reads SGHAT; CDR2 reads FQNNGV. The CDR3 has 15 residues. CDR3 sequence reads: CASSSMAVSTGELFF. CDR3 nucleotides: TGTGCCAGCAGCTCCATGGCGGTTTCCACCGGGGAGCTGTTTTTT.

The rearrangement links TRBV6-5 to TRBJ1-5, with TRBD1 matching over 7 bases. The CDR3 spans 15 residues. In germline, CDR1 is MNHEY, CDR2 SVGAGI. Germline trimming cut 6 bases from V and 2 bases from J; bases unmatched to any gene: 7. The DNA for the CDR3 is TGTGCCAGCAGCCGCAGCACAGGGGGCAATCAGCCCCAGCATTTT. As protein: CASSRSTGGNQPQHF.

The CDR3 nucleotides are TGTGCCAGCAGTTTTCAGGGGGCGAGTGAAAAACTGTTTTTT. It codes for CASSFQGASEKLFF. The chain combines TRBV28 with TRBJ1-4, with TRBD1 identical over 8 bases. Germline CDR1 and CDR2: MDHEN and SYDVKM. V shed 3 bases, J shed 7 bases, and the junction held 4 bases outside the gene matches. The CDR3 consists of 14 residues.

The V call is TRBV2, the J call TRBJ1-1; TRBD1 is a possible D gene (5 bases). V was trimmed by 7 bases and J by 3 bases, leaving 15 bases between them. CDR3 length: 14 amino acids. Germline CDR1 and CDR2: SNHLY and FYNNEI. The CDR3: CASTSGWGYTEAFF. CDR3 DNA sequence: TGTGCCAGCACCTCTGGTTGGGGGTACACTGAAGCTTTCTTT. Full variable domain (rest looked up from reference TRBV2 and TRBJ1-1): EPEVTQTPSHQVTQMGQEVILRCVPISNHLYFYWYRQILGQKVEFLVSFYNNEISEKSEIFDDQFSVERPDGSNFTLKIRSTKLEDSAMYFCASTSGWGYTEAFFGQGTRLTVV.

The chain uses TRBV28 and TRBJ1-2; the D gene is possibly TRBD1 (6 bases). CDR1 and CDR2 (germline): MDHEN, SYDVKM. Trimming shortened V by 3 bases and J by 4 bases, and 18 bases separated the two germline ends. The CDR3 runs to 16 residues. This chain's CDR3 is CASSFNGGGSFYGYTF. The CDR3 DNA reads TGTGCCAGCAGTTTTAATGGGGGGGGCTCTTTCTATGGCTACACCTTC.

The CDR3, as DNA: TGTGCCAGCAGCCAAGAAGGCGGTGGGACTGAAGCTTTCTTT. Translated, it gives CASSQEGGGTEAFF. The chain employs TRBV5-4 and TRBJ1-1, with D unclear. From germline, CDR1 is SGHNT and CDR2 YYREEE (reference sequence). V lost 4 bases and J 5 bases, leaving 15 bases between the germline ends. The length of the CDR3 is 14 residues. Full variable domain (outside the CDR3, taken from reference TRBV5-4 and TRBJ1-1): ETGVTQSPTHLIKTRGQQVTLRCSSQSGHNTVSWYQQALGQGPQFIFQYYREEENGRGNFPPRFSGLQFPNYSSELNVNALELDDSALYLCASSQEGGGTEAFFGQGTRLTVV.

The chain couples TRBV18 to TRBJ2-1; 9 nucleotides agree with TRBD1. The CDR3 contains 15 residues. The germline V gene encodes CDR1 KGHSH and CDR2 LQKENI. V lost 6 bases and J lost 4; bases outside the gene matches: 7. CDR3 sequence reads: CASSPPGQGYNEQFF. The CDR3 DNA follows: TGTGCCAGCTCTCCTCCGGGACAGGGATACAATGAGCAGTTCTTC.

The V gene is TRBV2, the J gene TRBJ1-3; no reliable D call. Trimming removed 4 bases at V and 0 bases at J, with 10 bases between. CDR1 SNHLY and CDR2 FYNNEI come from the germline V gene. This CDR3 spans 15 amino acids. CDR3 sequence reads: CASSGLAVSGNTIYF. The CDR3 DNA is TGTGCCAGCAGTGGATTGGCAGTCTCTGGAAACACCATATATTTT. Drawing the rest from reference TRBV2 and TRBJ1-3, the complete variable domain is EPEVTQTPSHQVTQMGQEVILRCVPISNHLYFYWYRQILGQKVEFLVSFYNNEISEKSEIFDDQFSVERPDGSNFTLKIRSTKLEDSAMYFCASSGLAVSGNTIYFGEGSWLTVV.

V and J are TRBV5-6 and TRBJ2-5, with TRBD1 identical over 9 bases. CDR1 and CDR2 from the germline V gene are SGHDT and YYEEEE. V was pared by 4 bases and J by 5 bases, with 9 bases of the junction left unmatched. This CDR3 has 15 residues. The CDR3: CASSPGTGWGETQYF. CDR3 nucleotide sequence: TGTGCCAGCAGCCCTGGGACAGGGTGGGGTGAGACCCAGTACTTC.

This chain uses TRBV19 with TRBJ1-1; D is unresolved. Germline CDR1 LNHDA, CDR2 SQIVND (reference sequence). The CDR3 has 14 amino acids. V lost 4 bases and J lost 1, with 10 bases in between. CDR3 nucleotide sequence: TGTGCCAGTAGTACCCCCCCCTGGAACACTGAAGCTTTCTTT. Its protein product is CASSTPPWNTEAFF.

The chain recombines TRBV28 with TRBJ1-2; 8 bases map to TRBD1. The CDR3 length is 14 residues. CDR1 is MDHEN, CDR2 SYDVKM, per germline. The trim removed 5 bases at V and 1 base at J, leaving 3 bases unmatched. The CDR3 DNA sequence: TGTGCCAGCAGTCGGACAGGGATTAACTATGGCTACACCTTC. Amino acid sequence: CASSRTGINYGYTF.

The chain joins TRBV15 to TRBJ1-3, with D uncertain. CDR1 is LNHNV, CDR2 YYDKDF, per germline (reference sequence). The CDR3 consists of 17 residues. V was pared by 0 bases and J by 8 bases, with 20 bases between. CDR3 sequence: CATSRDFISPARDTIYF. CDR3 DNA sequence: TGTGCCACCAGCAGAGATTTTATTAGTCCGGCAAGGGACACCATATATTTT.

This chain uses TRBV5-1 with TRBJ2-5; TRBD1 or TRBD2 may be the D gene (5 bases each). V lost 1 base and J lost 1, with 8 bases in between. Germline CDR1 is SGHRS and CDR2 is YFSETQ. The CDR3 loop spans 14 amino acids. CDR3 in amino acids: CASSLYGTQETQYF. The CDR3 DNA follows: TGCGCCAGCAGCTTGTATGGGACCCAAGAGACCCAGTACTTC.

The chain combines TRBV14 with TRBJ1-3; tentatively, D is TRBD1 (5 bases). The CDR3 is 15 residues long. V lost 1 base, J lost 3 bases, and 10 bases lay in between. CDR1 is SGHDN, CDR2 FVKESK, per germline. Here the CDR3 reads CASSQGEGIGNTIYF. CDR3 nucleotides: TGTGCCAGCAGCCAAGGAGAGGGGATTGGAAACACCATATATTTT.